This is a list of T cell receptor beta chains from one sample in a study of human T cells and chemical hapten exposure. TCRdb independently ran MiXCR on the 5' RACE reads; one entry per CDR3 protein. The sample consists of 110,000 or so distinct CDR3 sequences, approximately 20% of them appearing once. These receptors were collected from a human donor in good health. CDR3s include the opening cysteine and the closing phenylalanine or tryptophan. A D gene is named only where the DNA matches it firmly. For some rows the clone size is stated as once, few or many, or as a class when expanded; others skip it.

TRBJ2-7 | TRBV6-1 | NA | NA | TGTGCCAGCAGTGAAGCGCAGGACGGAACCTACGAGCAGTACTTC | CASSEAQDGTYEQYF
TRBJ2-7 | TRBV18 | once | TRBD1 | TGTGCCAGCTCACCAGTGGGACAGTACTACGAGCAGTACTTC | CASSPVGQYYEQYF
TRBJ2-1 | TRBV6-1 | NA | NA | TGTGCCAGCAGTGGGGTCGATGAGCAGTTCTTC | CASSGVDEQFF
TRBJ2-3 | TRBV11-2 | few | NA | TGTGCCAGCAGCTTAGGCGACCTTGATACGCAGTATTTT | CASSLGDLDTQYF
TRBJ2-1 | TRBV29-1 | few | NA | TGCAGCGTCGTACCGGGACTCCCTCCAGATGAGCAGTTCTTC | CSVVPGLPPDEQFF
TRBJ2-5 | TRBV24-1 | few | NA | TGTGCCACCAGCCCGGACTGGAGTGAGACCCAGTACTTC | CATSPDWSETQYF
TRBJ2-1 | TRBV14 | NA | NA | TGTGCCAGCAGCCAATCCTACAATGAGCAGTTCTTC | CASSQSYNEQFF
TRBJ1-5 | TRBV29-1 | NA | TRBD1 | TGCAGCGTTGGACAGGGGAATCAGCCCCAGCATTTT | CSVGQGNQPQHF
TRBJ2-1 | TRBV7-8 | NA | TRBD2 | TGTGCCAGCAGCTTAGATGGGACTAGCGGGAGGGTCTTGGGCAATGAGCAGTTCTTC | CASSLDGTSGRVLGNEQFF
TRBJ1-4 | TRBV6-5 | many | NA | TGTGCCAGCAGTTTCTCAGGGGTAAACGAAAAACTGTTTTTT | CASSFSGVNEKLFF
TRBJ1-1 | TRBV27 | few | NA | TGTGCCAGCAGTTTCTCGCCGCAACCGCCTGGGAACACTGAAGCTTTCTTT | CASSFSPQPPGNTEAFF
TRBJ2-7 | TRBV20-1 | many | TRBD2 | TGCAGTGCTTTAGCGGGCGGCGCCTACGAGCAGTACTTC | CSALAGGAYEQYF
TRBJ1-2 | TRBV28 | few | TRBD1 | TGTGCCAGCAGGGACACAGGGGGCGATGTGTCTGGCTACACCTTC | CASRDTGGDVSGYTF
TRBJ2-1 | TRBV6-5 | many | NA | TGTGCCAGCAGTTATAGAGGGAATGAGCAGTTCTTC | CASSYRGNEQFF
TRBJ2-3 | TRBV6-1 | NA | NA | TGTGCCAGCACCTTGAGGAGCCAGAGGAACCTTCCTAGCACAGATACGCAGTATTTT | CASTLRSQRNLPSTDTQYF
TRBJ2-4 | TRBV5-1 | NA | NA | TGCGCCAGCAGCTTGGCCGGGAGTATCATTCAGTACTTC | CASSLAGSIIQYF
TRBJ1-2 | TRBV3-1 | few | NA | TGTGCCAGCAGCCAAAATTTCCAGGTGGAAGGCTACACCTTC | CASSQNFQVEGYTF
TRBJ2-1 | TRBV6-5 | NA | NA | TGTGCCAGCAGCTACGGTCCCAACAATGAGCAGTTCTTC | CASSYGPNNEQFF
TRBJ2-1 | TRBV24-1 | few | NA | TGTGCCACCAGTGATTTAGACGGGAGCTCCTACAATGAGCAGTTCTTC | CATSDLDGSSYNEQFF
TRBJ1-2 | TRBV6-1 | few | TRBD1 | TGTGCCAGCACCAAACAGGGGACCTTTAACTATGGCTACACCTTC | CASTKQGTFNYGYTF
TRBJ1-1 | TRBV6-1 | few | TRBD1 | TGTGCCAGCAGTGCCCAGACAGGGGGTGGCACTGAAGCTTTCTTT | CASSAQTGGGTEAFF
TRBJ2-7 | TRBV24-1 | few | NA | TGTGCCACCAGTGATTTGGCCCCTTGGTCCGAGCAGTACTTC | CATSDLAPWSEQYF
TRBJ2-3 | TRBV6-5 | NA | NA | TGTGCCAGCAGCCCGAGACAGGGAGGGCCAGATACGCAGTATTTT | CASSPRQGGPDTQYF
TRBJ2-3 | TRBV5-1 | NA | NA | TGCGCCAGCAGCATGGCAGGGGCAGATACGCAGTATTTT | CASSMAGADTQYF
TRBJ1-4 | TRBV28 | few | TRBD1 | TGTGCCAGCAGACCCCTTCCGGACAGGGGTGAAAAACTGTTTTTT | CASRPLPDRGEKLFF
TRBJ2-3 | TRBV7-6 | few | NA | TGTGCCAGCAGCTTAGTGCGGGGAGAGGGTGGCACAGATACGCAGTATTTT | CASSLVRGEGGTDTQYF
TRBJ2-5 | TRBV9 | NA | TRBD1 | TGTGCCAGCAGCGTTTCACAGGGGGTGGAGACCCAGTACTTC | CASSVSQGVETQYF
TRBJ2-7 | TRBV11-2 | NA | TRBD1 | TGTGCCAGCAGCCCACAGGGGGCTGTGTACGAGCAGTACTTC | CASSPQGAVYEQYF
TRBJ2-5 | TRBV27 | few | TRBD2 | TGTGCCAGCACACTAGCGGGAGGCGCCCAAGAGACCCAGTACTTC | CASTLAGGAQETQYF
TRBJ1-1 | TRBV29-1 | many | NA | TGCAGCGTAACCCCGTGGCTGTCGAACACTGAAGCTTTCTTT | CSVTPWLSNTEAFF
TRBJ1-5 | TRBV5-8 | few | NA | TGTGCCAGCGCCGTGGACAGCGGTAATCAGCCCCAGCATTTT | CASAVDSGNQPQHF
TRBJ1-2 | TRBV11-1 | few | TRBD1 | TGTGCCAGCAGCAAAGGACAGGGTGCTAACTATGGCTACACCTTC | CASSKGQGANYGYTF
TRBJ2-3 | TRBV20-1 | few | NA | TGCAGTGCTAGAGCGGCTGCGGACTGGGCAGATACGCAGTATTTT | CSARAAADWADTQYF
TRBJ1-2 | TRBV10-2 | NA | NA | TGCGCCAGCAGTGCGGGATTTGGCTACACCTTC | CASSAGFGYTF
TRBJ1-4 | TRBV11-2 | once | TRBD1 | TGTGCCAGCAGCCCGCGGGCGCAGGGACAGCAGGGGGAAAAACTGTTTTTT | CASSPRAQGQQGEKLFF
TRBJ2-7 | TRBV4-1 | NA | TRBD2 | TGCGCCAGCAGCCGGACTAGTTTGATCTCCTACGAGCAGTACTTC | CASSRTSLISYEQYF
TRBJ2-6 | TRBV24-1 | NA | NA | TGTGCCACCAGTGAAGGGACAATTTTCTCTGGGGCCAACGTCCTGACTTTC | CATSEGTIFSGANVLTF